This is a list of T cell receptor beta chains from one sample in a study of blood T cell repertoires in COVID-19. Data came from immunoSEQ multiplex PCR; TCRdb stores just in-frame clones and leaves some out. The sample includes approximately 180,000 clones, about 85% of them seen just once. The sequenced sample was PBMCs or T cells enriched from blood (not recorded which). The source of these receptors is a middle-aged man who had recovered from COVID-19. Each CDR3 is given with its conserved first and last residue. A D gene is named only where the DNA matches it firmly.

CATSRGRGVLSSYNEQFF	TRBV15	TRBD2	TRBJ2-1
CASSYSRLYNEQFF	TRBV6-5	NA	TRBJ2-1
CASSLGQGTQHF	TRBV7-2	NA	TRBJ1-5
CASSLVRNEQFF	TRBV11-2	NA	TRBJ2-1
CVSVAAGGYTF	TRBV2	NA	TRBJ1-2
CASSQDRGQGASYNEQFF	TRBV4-1	TRBD1	TRBJ2-1
CAWSVYPTGKKTQYF	TRBV30	TRBD1	TRBJ2-5
CASRLDSMNTEAFF	TRBV6-5	NA	TRBJ1-1
CASSQLRTANEKLFF	TRBV14	NA	TRBJ1-4
CASIRGGSFYGYTF	TRBV7-9	TRBD1	TRBJ1-2
CASSSRVSVVYEQYF	TRBV28	NA	TRBJ2-7
CASSAGVPQTQYF	TRBV28	NA	TRBJ2-5
CASAGGVRNEQFF	TRBV5-6	TRBD2	TRBJ2-1
CASSVDVNSNTGELFF	TRBV9	NA	TRBJ2-2
CASMKQGSGANVLTF	TRBV5-4	NA	TRBJ2-6
CASIRALSGNTIYF	TRBV2	NA	TRBJ1-3
CASSQFHIIDRRSMNTEAFF	TRBV23-1	NA	TRBJ1-1
CASSLEGLAGYNEQFF	TRBV5-6	TRBD2	TRBJ2-1
CASASNDRINQPQHF	TRBV9	NA	TRBJ1-5
CASSHQDGAYEQYF	TRBV5-1	NA	TRBJ2-7
CASSLERVSNEQFF	TRBV5-1	NA	TRBJ2-1
CASSSGQGAPEQFF	TRBV2	TRBD1	TRBJ2-1
CASSLRMNTEAFF	TRBV27	NA	TRBJ1-1
CATSEAGETYEQYF	TRBV24-1	NA	TRBJ2-7
CASRSRGPNEKLFF	TRBV25-1	NA	TRBJ1-4
CASSQTTTQYGYTF	TRBV4-1	NA	TRBJ1-2
CASSLSGQGGNQPQHF	TRBV27	TRBD1	TRBJ1-5
CASSVGPTRQQETQYF	TRBV9	NA	TRBJ2-5
CASSPSTSGDTGELFF	TRBV3-1/TRBV3-2	TRBD2	TRBJ2-2
CASRTDRGFSTNEKLFF	TRBV7-8	TRBD1	TRBJ1-4
CASGLSLAGSDEQFF	TRBV12-5	TRBD2	TRBJ2-1
CASRLPGQGTGELFF	TRBV19	TRBD1	TRBJ2-2
CASSLSSGGAYGYTF	TRBV27	TRBD1	TRBJ1-2
CATSDPLSGRMEQFF	TRBV24-1	TRBD2	TRBJ2-1
CASTDSPSNYGYTF	TRBV9	NA	TRBJ1-2
CASSSGLAGTYTDTQYF	TRBV3-1/TRBV3-2	TRBD2	TRBJ2-3
CASSQEFGDFGELFF	TRBV14	NA	TRBJ2-2
CASSLGRRDTEAFF	TRBV13	NA	TRBJ1-1
CASSMFIQGNTEAFF	TRBV19	NA	TRBJ1-1
CASSLLSGTEAFF	TRBV27	NA	TRBJ1-1
CASSAQGRGTYEQYF	TRBV28	TRBD1	TRBJ2-7
CASSLVGASGNTIYF	TRBV5-6	NA	TRBJ1-3
CASLGQGPPLHF	TRBV12-3/TRBV12-4	TRBD1	TRBJ1-6
CASSQGHFTDTQYF	TRBV11-3	NA	TRBJ2-3
CASAAFDRNTEAFF	TRBV11-3	NA	TRBJ1-1